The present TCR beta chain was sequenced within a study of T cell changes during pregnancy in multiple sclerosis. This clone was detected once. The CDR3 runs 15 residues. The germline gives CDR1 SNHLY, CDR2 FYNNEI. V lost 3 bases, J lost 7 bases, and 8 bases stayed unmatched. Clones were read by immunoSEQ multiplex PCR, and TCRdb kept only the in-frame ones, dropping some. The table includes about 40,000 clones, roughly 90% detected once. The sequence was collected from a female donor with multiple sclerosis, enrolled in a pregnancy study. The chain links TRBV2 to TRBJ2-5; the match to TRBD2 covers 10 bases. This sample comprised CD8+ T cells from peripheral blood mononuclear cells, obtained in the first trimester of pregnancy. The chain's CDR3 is CASSDPPSGGGTQYF. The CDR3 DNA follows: TGTGCCAGCAGTGATCCTCCTAGCGGGGGTGGGACCCAGTACTTC. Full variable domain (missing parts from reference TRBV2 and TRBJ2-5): EPEVTQTPSHQVTQMGQEVILRCVPISNHLYFYWYRQILGQKVEFLVSFYNNEISEKSEIFDDQFSVERPDGSNFTLKIRSTKLEDSAMYFCASSDPPSGGGTQYFGPGTRLLVL.